The source of this TCR beta chain is a study of T cell responses to AZD1222 COVID-19 vaccine. Study conclusions and caveats: Breadth and depth of Spike-specific TCRs rose after two AZD1222 doses.

Assay: immunoSEQ multiplex PCR; the TCRdb copy retains only in-frame clones and omits some. The sample records approximately 100,000 clones, roughly 89% being singletons. Per germline, CDR1 KGHSH and CDR2 LQKENI. V was clipped by 3 bases and J by 0 bases, with 3 bases between them. This CDR3 has 13 residues. A word on this clone: Its antigen is currently unknown. The sample has other DNA sequences that encode this CDR3 too.

The chain employs TRBV18 and TRBJ2-1; D not resolved. This clonotype was obtained from an adult in good health. Sequencing used peripheral blood, obtained on day 0 of AZD1222 vaccination. Written as DNA, the CDR3 is TGTGCCAGCTCACCCCTCTCCTACAATGAGCAGTTCTTC. This encodes CASSPLSYNEQFF.